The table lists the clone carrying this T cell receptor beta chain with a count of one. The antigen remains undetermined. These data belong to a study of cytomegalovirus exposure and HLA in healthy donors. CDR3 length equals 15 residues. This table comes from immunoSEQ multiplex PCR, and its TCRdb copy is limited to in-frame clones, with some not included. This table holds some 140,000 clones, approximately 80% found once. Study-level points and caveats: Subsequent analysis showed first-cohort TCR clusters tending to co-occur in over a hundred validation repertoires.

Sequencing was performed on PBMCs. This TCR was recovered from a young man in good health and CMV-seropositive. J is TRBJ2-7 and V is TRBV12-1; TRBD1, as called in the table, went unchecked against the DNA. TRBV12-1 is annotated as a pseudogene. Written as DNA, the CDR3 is TGTGCCAGCAGCTTTCCTGACAGGGTCCTACGGGAGCAGTACTTC. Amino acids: CASSFPDRVLREQYF.